These T cell receptor beta chains were read from a single sample in a study of blood T cells in healthy people across ages. MiXCR, applied by TCRdb to the 5' RACE reads, yields one record per CDR3 protein. The sample records about 1 million distinct CDR3 sequences, 45% being singletons. Material: blood. All receptors come from a woman aged 55-69 years in good health. The CDR3 runs from the conserved cysteine through the conserved F or W. Fields, in order: clone size, J gene, V gene, D gene, CDR3 DNA, CDR3 protein. The D gene is left open where the match is weak. Part of the rows lack a size; the others show once, few, many or a class for expanded clones.

NA,TRBJ2-5,TRBV25-1,TRBD2,TGTGCCAGCAGTGAACATAGCGGGAAACAAGAGACCCAGTACTTC,CASSEHSGKQETQYF
NA,TRBJ1-2,TRBV5-1,TRBD1,TGCGCCAGCAGCTTAGAATACCGGACAGGCTACTATGGCTACACCTTC,CASSLEYRTGYYGYTF
NA,TRBJ2-4,TRBV5-5,NA,TGTGCCAGCAGCCCCGTTACAGGGCTGGGCAAAAACATTCAGTACTTC,CASSPVTGLGKNIQYF
NA,TRBJ2-4,TRBV5-5,NA,TGTGCCAGCAGCTTGCCCCCAGGTTCTAGGCAGTACTTC,CASSLPPGSRQYF
NA,TRBJ1-2,TRBV15,NA,TGTGCCACCAGCAGAGATAGCCCCGAGGGCGGGGGTAACTATGGCTACACCTTC,CATSRDSPEGGGNYGYTF
NA,TRBJ2-3,TRBV12-3/TRBV12-4,NA,TGTGCCAGCGGATTGACAGGATCGAGCACAGATACGCAGTATTTT,CASGLTGSSTDTQYF
once,TRBJ2-1,TRBV7-9,NA,TGTGCCAGCAGCTCGAAAAGCTCCTACAATGAGCAGTTCTTC,CASSSKSSYNEQFF
once,TRBJ2-5,TRBV20-1,NA,TGCAGTGCTAGAGAGGCGGAATACAATGAGCAGTACTTC,CSAREAEYNEQYF
NA,TRBJ2-1,TRBV10-2,TRBD2,TGCGCCAGCAGTGCGAGCGGGACGAGCTCCTACAATGAGCAGTTCTTC,CASSASGTSSYNEQFF
NA,TRBJ2-7,TRBV3-1,NA,TGTGCCAGCAGCCAAGATCATTTAGGGACATTTAGCGATTTAGGTTACGAGCAGTACTTC,CASSQDHLGTFSDLGYEQYF
NA,TRBJ2-5,TRBV27,TRBD2,TGTGCCAGCAGTTTGTCTCCAGCGGGAGGGAGAGAGACCCAGTACTTC,CASSLSPAGGRETQYF
few,TRBJ2-7,TRBV20-1,NA,TGCAGTGCTAGGAGTGCTAGATTTCTCGAGCAGTACTTC,CSARSARFLEQYF
many,TRBJ2-5,TRBV4-2,NA,TGTGCCAGCAGCACACGGACTACCAAGACCCAGTACTTC,CASSTRTTKTQYF
NA,TRBJ2-4,TRBV11-2,TRBD1,TGTGCCAGCAGCACATCATTACAGGGGAGCATTCAGTACTTC,CASSTSLQGSIQYF
few,TRBJ2-5,TRBV11-2,NA,TGTGCCAGCAGCTTAGGCGCAGGGTTGGCTGAAGAGACCCAGTACTTC,CASSLGAGLAEETQYF
NA,TRBJ2-1,TRBV10-3,TRBD2,TGTGCCATCAGTGGACTAGCGGGAGACAATGAGCAGTTCTTC,CAISGLAGDNEQFF
few,TRBJ2-5,TRBV7-9,TRBD1,TGTGCCAGCAGCCCTGACGGGACAGGGAAAGAGACCCAGTACTTC,CASSPDGTGKETQYF
few,TRBJ2-1,TRBV4-2,TRBD2,TGTGCCAGCAGCCAAGGAAGGGACTACCTAATCGATGAGCAGTTCTTC,CASSQGRDYLIDEQFF
NA,TRBJ2-5,TRBV29-1,NA,TGCAGCGTTGAATTCGGGACCCAGTACTTC,CSVEFGTQYF
NA,TRBJ2-7,TRBV30,NA,TGTGCCTGGAGTGTTAGGCAGGGCGGGACCTACGAGCAGTACTTC,CAWSVRQGGTYEQYF
NA,TRBJ2-7,TRBV20-1,NA,TGCAGTGCTAGCGCCCCGGCCCATAATCCTTACGAGCAGTACTTC,CSASAPAHNPYEQYF
NA,TRBJ1-6,TRBV7-9,TRBD1,TGTGCCAGCACGTCTGACAGGGGGAATTCACCCCTCCACTTT,CASTSDRGNSPLHF
few,TRBJ2-7,TRBV7-9,TRBD2,TGTGCCAGCAGCCAAAGCAGTGGCGGGGGTAGCTACGAGCAGTACTTC,CASSQSSGGGSYEQYF
NA,TRBJ2-5,TRBV29-1,NA,TGCAGCGTCCGGCTGGGCTACCATGAGCAGTACTTC,CSVRLGYHEQYF
few,TRBJ2-7,TRBV5-1,TRBD2,TGCGCCAGCAGCACGGCTGGTAGCGGGAGCTACGAGCAGTACTTC,CASSTAGSGSYEQYF
few,TRBJ1-2,TRBV12-3/TRBV12-4,NA,TGTGCCAGCAGTTTTGGCGGGCCGGCTTATGGCTACACCTTC,CASSFGGPAYGYTF
NA,TRBJ2-1,TRBV3-1,NA,TGTGCCAGCAGCCAAGTCATGGGAAAGAACTACAATGAGCAGTTCTTC,CASSQVMGKNYNEQFF
NA,TRBJ2-1,TRBV10-3,NA,TGTGCCATCAGTGACCCTTCCCTCAATGAGCAGTTCTTC,CAISDPSLNEQFF
once,TRBJ2-7,TRBV7-8,NA,TGTGCCAGCAGCTTATTCCCCGACACCTCCTACGAGCAGTACTTC,CASSLFPDTSYEQYF
NA,TRBJ2-3,TRBV7-6,TRBD2,TGTGCCAGCAGCTTAGGGACTAGCCGCCTGGATACGCAGTATTTT,CASSLGTSRLDTQYF
NA,TRBJ2-5,TRBV6-5,TRBD2,TGTGCCAGCAGTTACACTGGCGGGAGTGGAGAGACCCAGTACTTC,CASSYTGGSGETQYF
NA,TRBJ1-1,TRBV29-1,NA,TGCAGCCAAGAAAGGGGCGGGGAAGCTTTCTTT,CSQERGGEAFF
many,TRBJ2-1,TRBV7-2,TRBD2,TGTGCCAGCAGCCCGGGACTAGCGGGAAACAATGAGCAGTTCTTC,CASSPGLAGNNEQFF
NA,TRBJ1-5,TRBV12-3/TRBV12-4,NA,TGTGCCAGCAGGCTTGGAACTTCGAACCCCCAGCATTTT,CASRLGTSNPQHF
NA,TRBJ1-1,TRBV3-1,NA,TGTGCCAGCAGCCAAGGAACAGCTCGGCGGGCTTTCTTT,CASSQGTARRAFF
few,TRBJ2-7,TRBV20-1,TRBD2,TGCAGTGCGGAAAGGACTAGCGGCTCCTACGAGCAGTACTTC,CSAERTSGSYEQYF
NA,TRBJ2-3,TRBV19,TRBD2,TGTGCCAGTAGTATAAATAGCGGGAGTGGCACAGATACGCAGTATTTT,CASSINSGSGTDTQYF
few,TRBJ2-1,TRBV3-1,TRBD2,TGTGCCAGCAGCCAAGCTCCGGCTAGCGGGATCTATGAGCAGTTCTTC,CASSQAPASGIYEQFF
NA,TRBJ1-2,TRBV5-1,NA,TGCGCCAGCAGCCCCCGGGGGGATGGCTACACCTTC,CASSPRGDGYTF
NA,TRBJ1-4,TRBV6-5,NA,TGTGCCAGCAGATACTCAGGAGGCGCAGGTGAAAAACTGTTTTTT,CASRYSGGAGEKLFF
NA,TRBJ2-3,TRBV5-1,NA,TGCGCCAGCAGCTTGAGGACAGCGACAGATACGCAGTATTTT,CASSLRTATDTQYF
NA,TRBJ2-5,TRBV2,TRBD1,TGTGCCAGCAGCACGGACAGGACGGAGACCCAGTACTTC,CASSTDRTETQYF
NA,TRBJ2-7,TRBV20-1,NA,TGCAGTGCTAGAGTGGGCAGGGGGGGAATCTTCGAGCAGTACTTC,CSARVGRGGIFEQYF
once,TRBJ2-3,TRBV10-3,NA,TGTGCCATCAGTGAGTCTCCCTCCCATTCAGATACGCAGTATTTT,CAISESPSHSDTQYF
NA,TRBJ2-7,TRBV7-3,NA,TGTGCCAGCAGCTTAAGCCTGGAAATCGAGCAGTACTTC,CASSLSLEIEQYF
NA,TRBJ2-7,TRBV7-9,NA,TGTGCCAGCAGCACCCGGGCCTACGAGCAGTACTTC,CASSTRAYEQYF
NA,TRBJ2-1,TRBV3-1,TRBD2,TGTGCCAGCAGCTTCGGGCTAGCGGGAGGATCGAATGAGCAGTTCTTC,CASSFGLAGGSNEQFF
NA,TRBJ2-3,TRBV5-1,NA,TGCGCCAGCAGCTTGGAGTTCACCACAGATACGCAGTATTTT,CASSLEFTTDTQYF
few,TRBJ2-4,TRBV20-1,TRBD2,TGCAGTGCCCAGGGACTAGCGGGACCCCTAAACATTCAGTACTTC,CSAQGLAGPLNIQYF
NA,TRBJ2-3,TRBV20-1,NA,TGCAGTGCTAGCACCGGGACTAGCACAGATACGCAGTATTTT,CSASTGTSTDTQYF
NA,TRBJ1-5,TRBV14,NA,TGTGCCAGCAGCCAGGGGGGGTCCGGAGGAAATCAGCCCCAGCATTTT,CASSQGGSGGNQPQHF
few,TRBJ1-5,TRBV10-3,TRBD1,TGTGCCATCCTTCCACAGGGGTACGCGGGCAATCAGCCCCAGCATTTT,CAILPQGYAGNQPQHF
NA,TRBJ2-3,TRBV7-6,TRBD2,TGTGCCAGCAGCTCCCTTCGCGGGAGGGCCGGTACAGATACGCAGTATTTT,CASSSLRGRAGTDTQYF
few,TRBJ2-5,TRBV11-2,NA,TGTGCCAGCAGCTTAGATACGGGGCCTGTGGAGACCCAGTACTTC,CASSLDTGPVETQYF
few,TRBJ2-1,TRBV15,TRBD1,TGTGCCACCAGCCCCGGGACAGGAGCAAACAATGAGCAGTTCTTC,CATSPGTGANNEQFF
few,TRBJ2-1,TRBV27,TRBD2,TGTGCCAGCAGATCTTATGGGGGGGATGAGCAGTTCTTC,CASRSYGGDEQFF
many,TRBJ2-5,TRBV5-1,TRBD2,TGCGCCAGCAGCGAGCCTCGAGCGGGACAAGAGACCCAGTACTTC,CASSEPRAGQETQYF
NA,TRBJ2-7,TRBV5-1,TRBD1,TGCGCCAGCAGGGACCGGGACAGGGCCTACGAGCAGTACTTC,CASRDRDRAYEQYF
NA,TRBJ1-4,TRBV20-1,TRBD1,TGCAGTGCGTCCGCAGGGGGCGGAAATGAAAAACTGTTTTTT,CSASAGGGNEKLFF